This T cell receptor (beta chain) derives from a study of CD8 T cells in Susac syndrome. Reverse transcription used about 0.5 to 1 ug RNA and random hexamers. Using its own MiXCR run on the immunoSEQ multiplex PCR reads, TCRdb lists one record per CDR3 protein. The sample lists about 430,000 distinct CDR3 sequences, more than 70% seen once, with about 0.1% in the top ten. Material: CD8+ T cells from PBMCs. The receptor was isolated from a human donor with multiple sclerosis.

CDR3 in amino acids: CSVYTGVYEQYF. The CDR3 region has the DNA TGCAGCGTATATACAGGGGTGTACGAGCAGTACTTC. The chain recombines TRBV29-1 with TRBJ2-7, with TRBD1 matching 7 bases. The trim removed 6 bases at V and 4 bases at J, leaving 6 bases unmatched. CDR3 length: 12 residues. The germline gives CDR1 SQVTM, CDR2 ANQGSEA.